A selection of T cell receptor beta chains follows, all from one sample in a study of blood T cell repertoires in COVID-19. Some clones are missing from TCRdb's copy, which holds only in-frame ones; the method was immunoSEQ multiplex PCR. The profile shows about 320,000 clones, around nine tenths of them singletons. Sequenced material: PBMCs or T cells enriched from blood (not recorded which). These receptor sequences come from a woman in her thirties who had recovered from COVID-19. CDR3s include the opening cysteine and the closing phenylalanine or tryptophan. D genes are given only for firm matches. The size field is filled for only some rows; it gives once, few, many or a size class.

size	D	J	V	DNA	CDR3
NA	NA	TRBJ2-7	TRBV15	TGTGCCACCAGCAGAGATCAGGGTCTCTACGAGCAGTACTTC	CATSRDQGLYEQYF
NA	NA	TRBJ2-1	TRBV3-1/TRBV3-2	TGTGCCAGCAGCCCCGGTCAACTATCCCGGGGTGAGCAGTTCTTC	CASSPGQLSRGEQFF
NA	TRBD2	TRBJ2-5	TRBV18	TGTGCCAGCTCACTACCGGGACTACAAGAGACCCAGTACTTC	CASSLPGLQETQYF
NA	TRBD1	TRBJ2-5	TRBV7-2	TGTGCCAGCAGCCAGGGGACAGCACCAGAGACCCAGTACTTC	CASSQGTAPETQYF
NA	NA	TRBJ1-6	TRBV27	TGTGCCAGCAGTTCCTCCCGGGTAGGGGGTAATTCACCCCTCCACTTT	CASSSSRVGGNSPLHF
NA	NA	TRBJ2-7	TRBV12-3/TRBV12-4	TGTGCCAGCAGCCGGACAGTCTACGAGCAGTACTTC	CASSRTVYEQYF
NA	TRBD1	TRBJ2-2	TRBV9	TGTGCCAGCAGCGCCGGACAGGGTCGTTGGACCGGGGAGCTGTTTTTT	CASSAGQGRWTGELFF
NA	NA	TRBJ1-2	TRBV20-1	TGCAGTGCTAGTTCTAACCGATACTATGGCTACACCTTC	CSASSNRYYGYTF
NA	NA	TRBJ2-2	TRBV7-7	TGTGCTAGCAGCTCGGGCGGGGTGAGCACCGGGGAGCTGTTTTTT	CASSSGGVSTGELFF
NA	NA	TRBJ1-1	TRBV27	TGTGCCAGCAGTCTCCAGCGGGGCACTGAAGCTTTCTTT	CASSLQRGTEAFF
NA	TRBD2	TRBJ2-2	TRBV7-2	TGTGCCAGCAACCGGGGGGGATCCGGGGAGCTGTTTTTT	CASNRGGSGELFF
NA	NA	TRBJ2-7	TRBV27	TGTGCCAGCAGTGCCCGGTCCCCCGTCTACGAGCAGTACTTC	CASSARSPVYEQYF
once	TRBD1	TRBJ1-6	TRBV25-1	TGTGCCAGCGGAGGGACAGGGGGCTCTTCACCCCTCCACTTT	CASGGTGGSSPLHF
NA	NA	TRBJ2-3	TRBV30	TGTGCCTGGAGCCCGGGACTCGAAATTACAGATACGCAGTATTTT	CAWSPGLEITDTQYF
NA	NA	TRBJ1-2	TRBV2	TGTGCCAGCAGTGAAGCGCGGTCTGACCATGGCTACACCTTC	CASSEARSDHGYTF
NA	TRBD1	TRBJ1-1	TRBV5-1	TGCGCCAGCAGGACGCAGGGGGGAATGAACACTGAAGCTTTCTTT	CASRTQGGMNTEAFF
NA	TRBD1	TRBJ2-7	TRBV7-2	TGTGCCAGCAGCTTAGAAGGGACAGGGCGGCTCGAGCAGTACTTC	CASSLEGTGRLEQYF
NA	TRBD1	TRBJ2-6	TRBV9	TGTGCCAGCAGCGTGAGCCCCGGGACAGGCAGCTCTGGGGCCAACGTCCTGACTTTC	CASSVSPGTGSSGANVLTF
NA	NA	TRBJ2-2	TRBV7-3	TGTGCCAGCAGCTTAAATGGGCAGACCGGGGAGCTGTTTTTT	CASSLNGQTGELFF
NA	TRBD1	TRBJ1-4	TRBV5-1	TGCGCCAGCAAGACAGGGGCGACTAATGAAAAACTGTTTTTT	CASKTGATNEKLFF
once	TRBD1	TRBJ1-2	TRBV7-8	TGTGCCAGCAGCCCCCGGGACAGAGGAAACTATGGCTACACCTTC	CASSPRDRGNYGYTF
NA	TRBD1	TRBJ1-4	TRBV6-5	TGTGCCAGCAGTCACCACGGGACAGGGAATGAAAAACTGTTTTTT	CASSHHGTGNEKLFF
NA	TRBD1	TRBJ1-1	TRBV6-5	TGTGCCAGCAGTTCTCCGGGACAGGTAAACACTGAAGCTTTCTTT	CASSSPGQVNTEAFF
NA	NA	TRBJ2-5	TRBV21-1	TGTGCCAGACGGGGACTAGCGGGGAGTTGGCAAGAGACCCAGTACTTC	CARRGLAGSWQETQYF
NA	NA	TRBJ2-7	TRBV5-5	TGTGCCAGCAGCAACACAGTCAGGGGCGGGTACGAGCAGTACTTC	CASSNTVRGGYEQYF
NA	NA	TRBJ2-5	TRBV5-1	TGCGCCAGCAGCTTGGATCGGTCAGGGACCCAGTACTTC	CASSLDRSGTQYF
NA	TRBD1	TRBJ2-6	TRBV12-5	TGTGCTAGTGGTTTGGGCCAGGGGGACATGTATTCTGGGGCCAACGTCCTGACTTTC	CASGLGQGDMYSGANVLTF
NA	NA	TRBJ1-1	TRBV2	TGTGCCTCACAACCACAAAACACTGAAGCTTTCTTT	CASQPQNTEAFF
NA	NA	TRBJ2-3	TRBV6-2/TRBV6-3	TGTGCCAGCAGTTACGCGGGGGCTGAGGATACGCAGTATTTT	CASSYAGAEDTQYF